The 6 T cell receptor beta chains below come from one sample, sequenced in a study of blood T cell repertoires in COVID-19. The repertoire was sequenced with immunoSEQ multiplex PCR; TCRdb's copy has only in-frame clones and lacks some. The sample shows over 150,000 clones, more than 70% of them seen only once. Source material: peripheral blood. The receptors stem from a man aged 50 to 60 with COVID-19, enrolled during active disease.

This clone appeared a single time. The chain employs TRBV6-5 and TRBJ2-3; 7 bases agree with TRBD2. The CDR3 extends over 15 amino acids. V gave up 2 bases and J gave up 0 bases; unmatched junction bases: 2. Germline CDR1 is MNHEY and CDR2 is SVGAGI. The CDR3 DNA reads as TGTGCCAGCAGTTACAGTAGCGGGAGCACAGATACGCAGTATTTT. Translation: CASSYSSGSTDTQYF.

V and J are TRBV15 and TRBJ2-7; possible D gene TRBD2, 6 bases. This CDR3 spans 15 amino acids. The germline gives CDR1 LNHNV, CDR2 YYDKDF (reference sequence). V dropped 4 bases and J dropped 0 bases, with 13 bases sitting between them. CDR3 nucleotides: TGTGCCACCAGCAAAATCTGGGGGGACTCCTACGAGCAGTACTTC. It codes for CATSKIWGDSYEQYF.

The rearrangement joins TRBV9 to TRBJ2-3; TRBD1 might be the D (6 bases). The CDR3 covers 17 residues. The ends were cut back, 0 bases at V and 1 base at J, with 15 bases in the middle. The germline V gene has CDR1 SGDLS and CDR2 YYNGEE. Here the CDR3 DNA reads TGTGCCAGCAGCGTAGTCCTTCGAGGGGGTGGCACAGATACGCAGTATTTT. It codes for CASSVVLRGGGTDTQYF.

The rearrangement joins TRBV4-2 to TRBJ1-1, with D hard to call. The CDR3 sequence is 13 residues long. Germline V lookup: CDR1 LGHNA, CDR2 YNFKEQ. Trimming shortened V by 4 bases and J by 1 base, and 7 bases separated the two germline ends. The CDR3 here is CASSLRRNTEAFF. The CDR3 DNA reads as TGTGCCAGCAGCCTCCGGAGGAACACTGAAGCTTTCTTT.

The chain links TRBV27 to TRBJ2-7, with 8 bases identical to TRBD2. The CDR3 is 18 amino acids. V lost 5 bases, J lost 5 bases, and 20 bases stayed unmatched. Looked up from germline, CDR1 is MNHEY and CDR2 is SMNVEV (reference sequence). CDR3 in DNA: TGTGCCAGCAGTCCGGGACTAGAAATACTCGGAGGGTTCCACGAGCAGTACTTC. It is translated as CASSPGLEILGGFHEQYF.

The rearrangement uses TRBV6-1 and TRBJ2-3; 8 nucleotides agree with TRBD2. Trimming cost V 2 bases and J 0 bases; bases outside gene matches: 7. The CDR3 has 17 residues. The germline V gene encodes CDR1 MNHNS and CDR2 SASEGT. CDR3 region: CASSEIAGGLSTDTQYF. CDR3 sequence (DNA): TGTGCCAGCAGTGAAATTGCGGGGGGTCTCAGCACAGATACGCAGTATTTT.